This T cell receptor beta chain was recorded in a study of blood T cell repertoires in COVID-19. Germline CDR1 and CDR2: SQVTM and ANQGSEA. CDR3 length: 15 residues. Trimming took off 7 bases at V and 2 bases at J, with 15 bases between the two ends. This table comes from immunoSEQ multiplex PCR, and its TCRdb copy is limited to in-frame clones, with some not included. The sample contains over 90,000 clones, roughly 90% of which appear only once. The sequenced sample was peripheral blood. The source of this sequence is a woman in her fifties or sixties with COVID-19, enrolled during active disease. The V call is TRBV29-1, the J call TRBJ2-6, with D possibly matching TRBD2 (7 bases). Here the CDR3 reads CSATFGGPGANVLTF. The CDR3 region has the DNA TGCAGCGCTACCTTCGGGGGGCCTGGGGCCAACGTCCTGACTTTC.